This T cell receptor beta chain was profiled in a study of blood T cell repertoires in COVID-19. This clone was detected only a few times. TCRdb's copy holds only in-frame clones and misses some; the assay was immunoSEQ multiplex PCR. Seen here are roughly 150,000 clones, 80% to 90% observed once, and the top ten hold roughly 6.6%. Germline V gives CDR1 DFQATT, CDR2 SNEGSKA (reference sequence). The CDR3 contains 14 residues. The ends lost 3 bases at V and 6 bases at J; junction bases unmatched: 3. The rearrangement links TRBV20-1 to TRBJ1-6, with TRBD1 identical over 9 bases. The clonotype was recovered from an elderly man with acute or convalescent COVID-19. Source material: peripheral blood. The CDR3 sequence: CSASVGQGNSPLHF. The CDR3 DNA sequence: TGCAGTGCTAGTGTGGGACAGGGTAATTCACCCCTCCACTTT.